The rows below give T cell receptor beta chains drawn from one sample of a study of regulatory T cells in long-lasting Graves disease. Each CDR3 protein gets one entry after TCRdb re-called the multiplex PCR reads with MiXCR. In the table there are 400,000 or so distinct CDR3 sequences, around 20% of which are singletons. Material: peripheral blood mononuclear cells (PBMCs), obtained when the disease was refractory, from a patient treated with antithyroid drugs. Receptor source: a female donor with Graves disease. Both conserved end residues are part of each CDR3. Each record gives: D gene, clone size, J gene, V gene, CDR3 DNA, CDR3 protein. D genes are given only for firm matches. Not every row has a clone size; where given, it reads once, few, many or a size class.

TRBD2 many TRBJ2-7 TRBV7-2 TGTGCCAGCAGCTTAAATTCCTTACTAGCGGGAGTGAGATCCTACGAGCAGTACTTC CASSLNSLLAGVRSYEQYF
NA NA TRBJ2-7 TRBV7-2 TGTGCCAGCAGCCAGGAAAACAGCAACTCCTACGAGCAGTACTTC CASSQENSNSYEQYF
TRBD1 many TRBJ1-1 TRBV2 TGTGCCAGCAGTGGGTATAACAGGGGGCCTAACACTGAAGCTTTCTTT CASSGYNRGPNTEAFF
NA NA TRBJ2-2 TRBV7-8 TGTGCCAGCAGCTTATTCCAGGGTAACACCGGGGAGCTGTTTTTT CASSLFQGNTGELFF
TRBD1 few TRBJ1-3 TRBV11-2 TGTGCCAGCAGCATCAGGGACAGACCCGGCGGTATATATTTT CASSIRDRPGGIYF
NA NA TRBJ2-1 TRBV18 TGTGCCAGCTCACTAAACAATGAGCAGTTCTTC CASSLNNEQFF
TRBD1 many TRBJ1-1 TRBV13 TGTGCCAGCAGCGCGGGACAGTTGAACACTGAAGCTTTCTTT CASSAGQLNTEAFF
NA few TRBJ2-2 TRBV12-3/TRBV12-4 TGTGCCAGCAGTTGGATCGGAGGGGGCACCGGGGAGCTGTTTTTT CASSWIGGGTGELFF
NA many TRBJ1-1 TRBV20-1 TGCAGTGCGAGAGACGGTTCTATGAACACTGAAGCTTTCTTT CSARDGSMNTEAFF
NA many TRBJ2-2 TRBV11-2 TGTGCCAGCAGCCAGGCCCCCGACACCGGGGAGCTGTTTTTT CASSQAPDTGELFF